Listed below are T cell receptor beta chains from one sample, sequenced in a study of response to subunit inactivated influenza vaccine. In TCRdb, the RT-PCR reads were re-called with MiXCR into one record per CDR3 protein. The sample lists 500,000 or so distinct CDR3 sequences; approximately 16% were seen once. Sequenced here: CD4+ T cells sorted from PBMCs, sampled roughly 24 months after vaccination. All receptors come from a man aged 45 to 70 who received an inactivated influenza vaccine. CDR3s include the opening cysteine and the closing phenylalanine or tryptophan. The order of the fields is clone size, J gene, D gene, V gene, CDR3 protein, CDR3 DNA. The D gene is left open where the match is weak. The size of a clone is reported for some rows only, either as once, few or many, or as a class for expanded clones.

abundance: NA
j_gene: TRBJ1-5
d_gene: NA
v_gene: TRBV4-2
CDR3aa: CASSQDTLEQGSNQPQHF
CDR3nt: TGTGCCAGCAGCCAAGACACCCTGGAGCAGGGTAGCAATCAGCCCCAGCATTTT

abundance: few
j_gene: TRBJ2-4
d_gene: NA
v_gene: TRBV18
CDR3aa: CASSPPMAKNIQYF
CDR3nt: TGTGCCAGCTCACCACCTATGGCCAAAAACATTCAGTACTTC

abundance: NA
j_gene: TRBJ2-5
d_gene: NA
v_gene: TRBV28
CDR3aa: CASSLQLTETQYF
CDR3nt: TGTGCCAGCAGTCTACAGCTTACGGAGACCCAGTACTTC

abundance: many
j_gene: TRBJ2-2
d_gene: NA
v_gene: TRBV5-1
CDR3aa: CASSFVEKNTGELFF
CDR3nt: TGCGCCAGCAGCTTCGTAGAAAAGAACACCGGGGAGCTGTTTTTT

abundance: few
j_gene: TRBJ1-6
d_gene: TRBD1
v_gene: TRBV20-1
CDR3aa: CSARDQGASNSPLHF
CDR3nt: TGCAGTGCTAGAGACCAGGGGGCTAGCAATTCACCCCTCCACTTT

abundance: few
j_gene: TRBJ2-1
d_gene: NA
v_gene: TRBV6-1
CDR3aa: CASSEASNEQFF
CDR3nt: TGTGCCAGCAGTGAAGCTAGTAATGAGCAGTTCTTC

abundance: few
j_gene: TRBJ2-3
d_gene: TRBD1
v_gene: TRBV4-3
CDR3aa: CASSQKRSGPGQPSTDTQYF
CDR3nt: TGCGCCAGCAGCCAAAAGCGATCTGGCCCGGGACAGCCAAGCACAGATACGCAGTATTTT

abundance: few
j_gene: TRBJ2-3
d_gene: NA
v_gene: TRBV20-1
CDR3aa: CSVFPPDGSRGTDTQYF
CDR3nt: TGCAGCGTTTTTCCCCCAGACGGGAGCCGGGGCACAGATACGCAGTATTTT

abundance: NA
j_gene: TRBJ2-4
d_gene: TRBD2
v_gene: TRBV29-1
CDR3aa: CSVATLAGGPLLAKNIQYF
CDR3nt: TGCAGCGTTGCCACCCTAGCGGGAGGCCCTCTCTTAGCCAAAAACATTCAGTACTTC

abundance: few
j_gene: TRBJ1-2
d_gene: TRBD1
v_gene: TRBV7-9
CDR3aa: CASSSGTVVYGYTF
CDR3nt: TGTGCCAGCAGCTCCGGGACAGTAGTCTATGGCTACACCTTC

abundance: NA
j_gene: TRBJ2-3
d_gene: NA
v_gene: TRBV6-1
CDR3aa: CASSPPRDQTSTDTQYF
CDR3nt: TGTGCCAGCAGTCCTCCTCGGGACCAAACTAGCACAGATACGCAGTATTTT

abundance: few
j_gene: TRBJ2-3
d_gene: NA
v_gene: TRBV2
CDR3aa: CASRREGDTQYF
CDR3nt: TGTGCCAGCAGGCGGGAAGGGGATACGCAGTATTTT